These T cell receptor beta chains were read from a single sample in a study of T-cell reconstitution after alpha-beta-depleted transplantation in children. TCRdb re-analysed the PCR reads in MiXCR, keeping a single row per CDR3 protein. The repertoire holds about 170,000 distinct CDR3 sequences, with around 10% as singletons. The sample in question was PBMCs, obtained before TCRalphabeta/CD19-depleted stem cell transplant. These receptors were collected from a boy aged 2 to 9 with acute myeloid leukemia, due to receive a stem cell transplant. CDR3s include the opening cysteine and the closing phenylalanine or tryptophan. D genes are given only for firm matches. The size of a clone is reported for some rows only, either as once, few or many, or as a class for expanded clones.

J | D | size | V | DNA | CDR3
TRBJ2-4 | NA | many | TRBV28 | TGTGCCAGCAGTTTCGGTGGGTCGGCCAAAAACATTCAGTACTTC | CASSFGGSAKNIQYF
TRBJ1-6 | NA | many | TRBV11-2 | TGTGCCAGCAGCTCGCAGGACCGGAGCTCCTATAATTCACCCCTCCACTTT | CASSSQDRSSYNSPLHF
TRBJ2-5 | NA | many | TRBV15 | TGTGCCACCAGCCGTCATCAAGAGACCCAGTACTTC | CATSRHQETQYF
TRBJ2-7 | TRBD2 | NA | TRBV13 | TGTGCCAGCAGAGATCTGACGGGAGGCTCCTACGAGCAGTACTTC | CASRDLTGGSYEQYF
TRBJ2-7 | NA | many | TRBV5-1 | TGCGCCAGCAGCGCTTCTCAAGGGTTCGACGAGCAGTACTTC | CASSASQGFDEQYF
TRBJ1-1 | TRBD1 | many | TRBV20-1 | TGCAGTGCTAGAACGGAACAGGGGGTGAACACTGAAGCTTTCTTT | CSARTEQGVNTEAFF
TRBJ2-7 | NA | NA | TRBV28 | TGTGCCAGCAGTCCCAACACAGGAGAGACCTACGAGCAGTACTTC | CASSPNTGETYEQYF
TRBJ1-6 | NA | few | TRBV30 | TGTGCCTGGATTCCCGGGCCCGTCAATTCACCCCTCCACTTT | CAWIPGPVNSPLHF
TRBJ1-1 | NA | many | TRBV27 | TGTGCCAGCAGTTTATTAGGCAGAATGAACACTGAAGCTTTCTTT | CASSLLGRMNTEAFF
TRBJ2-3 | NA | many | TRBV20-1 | TGCAGTGCTAGTAATATGAGAACGCCCACAGATACGCAGTATTTT | CSASNMRTPTDTQYF
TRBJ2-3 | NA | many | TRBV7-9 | TGTGCCAGCAGCGGGGGTTGGGACGGTATTCAAGATACGCAGTATTTT | CASSGGWDGIQDTQYF
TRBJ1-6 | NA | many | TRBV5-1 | TGCGCCAGCAGGGAGGGGGACGTCGGTTCACCCCTCCACTTT | CASREGDVGSPLHF
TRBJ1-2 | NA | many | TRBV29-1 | TGCAGCGTTGAAGCTCCCGGGCTCGGAGTTGGCTACACCTTC | CSVEAPGLGVGYTF
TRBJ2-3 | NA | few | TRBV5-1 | TGCGCCAGCAGCTTAGGGATTATCACAGATACGCAGTATTTT | CASSLGIITDTQYF
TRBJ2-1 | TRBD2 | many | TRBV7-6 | TGTGCCAGCAGCCAAGGGACTAGCGGGAGTATTGGTGAGCAGTTCTTC | CASSQGTSGSIGEQFF
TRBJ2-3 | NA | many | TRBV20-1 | TGCAGTGGTCTGGGTTTGGATACGCAGTATTTT | CSGLGLDTQYF
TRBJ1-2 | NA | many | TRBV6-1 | TGTGCCAGCAGTGAAGTCTCCTTCTTGGGCTACACCTTC | CASSEVSFLGYTF
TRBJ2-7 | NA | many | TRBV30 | TGTGCCTGGGGGAGGGGGTCCTACGAGCAGTACTTC | CAWGRGSYEQYF
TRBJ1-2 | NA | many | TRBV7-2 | TGTGCCAGCAGCTTAGGGCAGCCCTATGGCTACACCTTC | CASSLGQPYGYTF
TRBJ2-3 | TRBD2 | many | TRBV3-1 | TGTGCCAGCAGCCGGCGGACTAGCGGGGCAGATACGCAGTATTTT | CASSRRTSGADTQYF
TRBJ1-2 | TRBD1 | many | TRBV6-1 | TGTGCCAGCAGTGAAGGTCCAGGGGGGCAAGGGGGCTACACCTTC | CASSEGPGGQGGYTF
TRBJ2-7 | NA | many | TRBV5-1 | TGCGCCAGCAGCCAGGGGTCAGGTACCTACGAGCAGTACTTC | CASSQGSGTYEQYF
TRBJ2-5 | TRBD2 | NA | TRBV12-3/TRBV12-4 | TGTGCCAGCACTAACTCACTAGCGGAGGACGAGACCCAGTACTTC | CASTNSLAEDETQYF
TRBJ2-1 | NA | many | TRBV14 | TGTGCCAGCAGCCAACCTAGGAGGCTTAACTACAATGAGCAGTTCTTC | CASSQPRRLNYNEQFF
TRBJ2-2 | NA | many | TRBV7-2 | TGTGCCAGCAGCACTGCGAGGCGGGTAAACACCGGGGAGCTGTTTTTT | CASSTARRVNTGELFF
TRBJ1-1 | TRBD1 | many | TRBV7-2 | TGTGCCAGCAGGGGACAGGGGAACACTGAAGCTTTCTTT | CASRGQGNTEAFF
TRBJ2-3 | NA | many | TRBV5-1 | TGCGCCAGCAGCTGGGACACCCGGTCCCCCAGGAGCACAGATACGCAGTATTTT | CASSWDTRSPRSTDTQYF
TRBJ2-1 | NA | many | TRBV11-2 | TGTGCCAGCAGCCCAGGTGGCGGGTACAATGAGCAGTTCTTC | CASSPGGGYNEQFF
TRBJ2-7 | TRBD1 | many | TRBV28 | TGTGCCAGCAGTTTATGGGACAGGGCAACCTACGAGCAGTACTTC | CASSLWDRATYEQYF
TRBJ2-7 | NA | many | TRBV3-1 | TGTGCCAGCAGCCACAGTTTAATTCCCGAGCAGTACTTC | CASSHSLIPEQYF
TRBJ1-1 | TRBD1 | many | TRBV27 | TGTGCCAGCAGTATGACAGGGTCTACTGAAGCTTTCTTT | CASSMTGSTEAFF
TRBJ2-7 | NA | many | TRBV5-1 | TGCGCCAGCAGCGCTTACACTAGCCAGGCTTCCCACGAGCAGTACTTC | CASSAYTSQASHEQYF
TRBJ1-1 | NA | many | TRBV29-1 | TGCAGCGTTGAGATAGGAAACACTGAAGCTTTCTTT | CSVEIGNTEAFF
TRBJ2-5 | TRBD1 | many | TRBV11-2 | TGTGCCAGCAGCTTAGGGGGACAGGGAACCGAGACCCAGTACTTC | CASSLGGQGTETQYF
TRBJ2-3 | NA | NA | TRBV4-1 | TGCGCCAGCAGCCAAGATGTCCGCCCGCAGTATTTT | CASSQDVRPQYF
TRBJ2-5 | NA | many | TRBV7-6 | TGTGCCAGCAGTCGAGGACAGCCGACCCAGTACTTC | CASSRGQPTQYF
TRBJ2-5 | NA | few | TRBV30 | TGTGCGACGACTACCCCCCCGGGATACCAAGAGACCCAGTACTTC | CATTTPPGYQETQYF
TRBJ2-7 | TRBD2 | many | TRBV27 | TGTGCCAGCAGTTTCGTTGGTAGCGGGACCTACTACGAGCAGTACTTC | CASSFVGSGTYYEQYF
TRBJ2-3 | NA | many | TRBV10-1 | TGCGCCAGCAAGGGACGGAACACAGATACGCAGTATTTT | CASKGRNTDTQYF
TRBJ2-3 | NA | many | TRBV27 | TGTGCCAGCAGTTTATACGGCACAGATACGCAGTATTTT | CASSLYGTDTQYF
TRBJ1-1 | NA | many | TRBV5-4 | TGTGCCAGCAGCCGATGGGAGAACACTGAAGCTTTCTTT | CASSRWENTEAFF
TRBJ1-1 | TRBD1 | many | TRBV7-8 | TGTGCCAGCAGCTTATCGACAGGGTTCTCTGAAGCTTTCTTT | CASSLSTGFSEAFF
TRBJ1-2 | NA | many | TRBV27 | TGTGCCAGCAGTTTAAGGGGGGCCACTAACCACTATGGCTACACCTTC | CASSLRGATNHYGYTF
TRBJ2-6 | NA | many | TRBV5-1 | TGCGCCAGCACTCCGTTGTGGACCTCTGGGGCCAACGTCCTGACTTTC | CASTPLWTSGANVLTF
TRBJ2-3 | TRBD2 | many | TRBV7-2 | TGTGCCAGCAGCCAGATGGTGGCGGGGGGATCAGATACGCAGTATTTT | CASSQMVAGGSDTQYF
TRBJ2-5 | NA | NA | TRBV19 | TGTGCCAGTAGTGCGCGGCCTGGACGGTCAGAGACCCAGTACTTC | CASSARPGRSETQYF
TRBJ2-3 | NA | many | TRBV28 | TGTGCCAGCAGTCCTCTCCGGGACTCTCTCAAGGGCGATACGCAGTATTTT | CASSPLRDSLKGDTQYF
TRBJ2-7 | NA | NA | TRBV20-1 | TGCGGTGCTAGTGGCCGGTACGAGCAGTACTTC | CGASGRYEQYF
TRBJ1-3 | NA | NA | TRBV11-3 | TGTGCCAGCAGCTTAGCAGTTGGAAACACCATATATTTT | CASSLAVGNTIYF
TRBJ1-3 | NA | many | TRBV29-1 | TGCAGCGTTGAATCTGGAGGAAACACCATATATTTT | CSVESGGNTIYF
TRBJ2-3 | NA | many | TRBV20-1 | TGCAGTGCTAGAGATGACAAAGATACGCAGTATTTT | CSARDDKDTQYF
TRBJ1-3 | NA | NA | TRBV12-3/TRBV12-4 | TGTGCCAGCACTCCGATACGGGGGCCCTCTGGAAACACCATATATTTT | CASTPIRGPSGNTIYF
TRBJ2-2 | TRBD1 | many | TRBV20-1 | TGCAGTGCTAGTCTCGGACAGGGGGCAACCGGGGAGCTGTTTTTT | CSASLGQGATGELFF
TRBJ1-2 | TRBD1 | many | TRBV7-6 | TGTGCCAGCAGTCGACAACAGGGGGAGGGCTACACCTTC | CASSRQQGEGYTF
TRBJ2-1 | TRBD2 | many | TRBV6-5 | TGTGCCAGCAGTTACTCGCCCTCTAGCGGACTCTACAATGAGCAGTTCTTC | CASSYSPSSGLYNEQFF